The T cell receptor (beta chain) described here comes from a study of OX40 agonist ivuxolimab in advanced cancers. Study background: Intravenous ivuxolimab was administered to patients every 2 weeks at 0.01 to 10 mg/kg.

Sequencing used immunoSEQ multiplex PCR; TCRdb keeps in-frame clones, though not all of them. The table includes approximately 82,000 clones, roughly 92% detected once. Germline lookup yields CDR1 LNHDA and CDR2 SQIVND (reference sequence). V lost 5 bases to trimming and J lost 7 bases, with 14 bases between them. This CDR3 is built from 13 residues. This TCR was sampled from an adult with an advanced solid tumor such as melanoma, head and neck, liver or kidney cancer. The specimen comprised CD4+ or CD8+ T cells sorted from blood, sampled in a trial of the OX40 agonist ivuxolimab. This chain links TRBV19 with TRBJ1-2, with D maybe TRBD1 (5 bases). The CDR3 nucleotides read TGTGCCAGTAGTCCCCAGAGGGGTGCTGGCTACACCTTC. Protein sequence: CASSPQRGAGYTF.